This T cell receptor beta chain was captured in a study of early stage breast cancer tumors. The study, taken as a whole, reports: Blood repertoires resembled normal breast more than tumor.

The method was immunoSEQ multiplex PCR; TCRdb's version includes in-frame clones alone and lacks a portion of them. The sample includes about 9,500 clones, roughly 70% seen only once; the top ten take 6.5% to 9%. This clone was seen a handful of times. The antigen is not known. This CDR3 region has 16 residues. V lost 4 bases to trimming and J lost 7 bases; unmatched junction nucleotides: 10. CDR1 is SGHAT and CDR2 is FQDESV in the germline V gene (reference sequence). This chain links TRBV11-1 with TRBJ2-1; TRBD2 agrees at 10 bases. The sequence derives from a person aged 45 to 59 with breast cancer. Specimen: breast tumor tissue. As DNA, the CDR3 is TGTGCCAGCAGCTCAATAGCGGGAGGCCCTGGAAATGAGCAGTTCTTC. Its protein product is CASSSIAGGPGNEQFF.